These 32 T cell receptor beta chains share one sample of origin, sequenced in a study of post-analysis software for immune sequencing data. Study-level findings and limits: Patients showed TRBV5-6, TRBV5-1 and TRBV20-1 among 4 or 5 TRBV segments more frequent than in controls.

No antigen has been assigned to these receptors. Unique molecular identifiers had been added to the TCR beta cDNA libraries. TCRdb fed the PCR reads into MiXCR, producing one record per CDR3 protein. The sample records about 500,000 distinct CDR3 sequences, approximately 46% being singletons. Sequencing input: blood. The receptor set was obtained from a girl between 10 and 17 years old with multiple sclerosis.

The genes are TRBV24-1 and TRBJ2-3; D may be TRBD1 (6 bases). CDR3 size: 12 residues. Germline-derived CDR1 and CDR2 are KGHDR and SFDVKD. CDR3 residues: CATRRGTDTQYF. In nucleotides, the CDR3 is TGTGCGACACGTAGGGGGACAGATACGCAGTATTTT.

This chain links TRBV5-1 with TRBJ1-2; D is ambiguous. The CDR3 contains 15 residues. V lost 1 base to trimming and J lost 0 bases, with 10 bases between them. Looked up from germline, CDR1 is SGHRS and CDR2 is YFSETQ. The CDR3 DNA follows: TGCGCCAGCAGCTTGCGGGAGACTTCTAACTATGGCTACACCTTC. This encodes CASSLRETSNYGYTF.

This clonotype came up many times. This rearrangement joins TRBV7-2 to TRBJ2-5; possibly TRBD2 for D (5 bases). CDR3 length equals 13 residues. Germline V gene sequence: CDR1 SGHTA, CDR2 FQGNSA. The V and J ends lost 5 bases and 4 bases respectively, with 11 bases between them. CDR3 sequence reads: CASSATGLETQYF. For the CDR3, the DNA is TGTGCCAGCAGCGCGACGGGGTTAGAGACCCAGTACTTC. The full variable domain, completed using reference TRBV7-2 and TRBJ2-5, is GAGVSQSPSNKVTEKGKDVELRCDPISGHTALYWYRQSLGQGLEFLIYFQGNSAPDKSGLPSDRFSAERTGGSVSTLTIQRTQQEDSAVYLCASSATGLETQYFGPGTRLLVL.

This clonotype has a single count. V is TRBV11-2 and J is TRBJ2-5; D is undetermined. The J call may be in error: the DNA end matches TRBJ2-7 better. CDR1 is SGHAT and CDR2 is FQNNGV in the germline V gene. The CDR3 has 18 amino acids. The chain's CDR3 is CASTIVLARPGRLYEQYF. The CDR3 DNA reads as TGTGCCAGCACCATTGTTTTGGCTCGTCCGGGCCGCCTCTACGAGCAGTACTTC.

V gene TRBV12-3 or TRBV12-4 combines with J gene TRBJ2-1, with no clear D. There are 13 residues in the CDR3. Trimming pared 5 bases from V and 8 bases from J, leaving 13 bases between. CDR3 coding DNA: TGTGCCAGCAGTCTGGGCGACTCCGATGAGCAGTTCTTC. It specifies CASSLGDSDEQFF.

The chain combines TRBV7-3 with TRBJ1-1; TRBD1 agrees at 11 bases. The CDR3 consists of 13 residues. Trimming at V came to 6 bases and at J to 6 bases, leaving 3 bases not matched to a gene. The germline V gene encodes CDR1 SGHTA and CDR2 FQGTGA. CDR3: CASREGQGAEAFF. The CDR3 DNA reads TGTGCCAGCAGGGAGGGACAGGGGGCTGAAGCTTTCTTT.

Only a few counts were recorded for this clonotype. The chain couples TRBV6-5 to TRBJ2-6; unclear D gene. Trimming removed 2 bases from V and 5 bases from J, with 10 bases in between. Germline V gene data show CDR1 as MNHEY and CDR2 as SVGAGI. The CDR3 runs 15 residues. Here the CDR3 reads CASSYRQSWANVLTF. CDR3 coding DNA: TGTGCCAGCAGTTACCGCCAGAGCTGGGCCAACGTCCTGACTTTC.

Of note for this clonotype: This clone may be a read error of a much larger clone one base away. The chain is built from TRBV4-1 and TRBJ2-7; D is unresolved. The V end was cut by 4 bases, the J end by 7 bases, with 8 bases between. Germline V gives CDR1 MGHRA, CDR2 YSYEKL. The CDR3 has 11 amino acids. The CDR3 here is CASSPFEEQYF. CDR3 sequence (DNA): TGCGCCAGCAGCCCTTTTGAAGAGCAGTACTTC.

This clonotype has just one count. This chain uses TRBV11-2 with TRBJ2-1; 13 bases align to TRBD2. The J call may be mistaken, given a closer DNA end match to TRBJ2-7. The CDR3 totals 18 residues. Germline-derived CDR1 and CDR2 are SGHAT and FQNNGV. CDR3 amino acids: CASSLDWTSGRPYNEQYF. The CDR3 bases are TGTGCCAGCAGCTTAGATTGGACTAGCGGGAGACCCTACAATGAGCAGTACTTC.

The CDR3 nucleotides read TGCAGTGTCGGAGGACAGGGAGATTATGGCTACACCTTC. It translates to CSVGGQGDYGYTF. The gene calls are TRBV20-1 and TRBJ1-2; 8 bases match TRBD1. The CDR3 consists of 13 residues. Germline loops: CDR1 DFQATT, CDR2 SNEGSKA (reference sequence). V trimming: 7 bases; J trimming: 5 bases; junction bases outside the gene matches: 9.

The chain combines TRBV3-1 with TRBJ2-3, with D perhaps matching TRBD2 (6 bases). V was shortened by 1 base and J by 1 base, with 15 bases between the two germline ends. This CDR3 contains 17 residues. Germline CDR1 reads LGHDT; CDR2 reads YNNKEL (reference sequence). The CDR3 sequence is CASSQGPLRRGTDTQYF. DNA of the CDR3: TGTGCCAGCAGCCAAGGACCCCTTAGGAGGGGCACAGATACGCAGTATTTT.

The rearrangement joins TRBV29-1 to TRBJ2-7; TRBD2 matches at 11 bases. This CDR3 is built from 16 residues. The trim removed 5 bases at V and 3 bases at J, leaving 12 bases unmatched. CDR1 SQVTM and CDR2 ANQGSEA come from the germline V gene. The DNA of the CDR3 is TGCAGCGTTTTTGAAACGACTAGCGGGAAGGTCTACGAGCAGTACTTC. Amino acids: CSVFETTSGKVYEQYF.

This clonotype showed up just a few times. The rearrangement uses TRBV7-9 and TRBJ2-7; D ambiguous. Germline lookup yields CDR1 SEHNR and CDR2 FQNEAQ (reference sequence). V was pared by 2 bases and J by 2 bases, with 10 bases between. This CDR3 has 14 residues. The CDR3 coding sequence is TGTGCCAGCAGCTTAACTTCCAACCCCTACGAGCAGTACTTC. Amino acid sequence: CASSLTSNPYEQYF.

This clonotype was seen more than once but under ten times. The chain links TRBV28 to TRBJ2-7; a possible D gene is TRBD1 (6 bases). The V end lost 6 bases, the J end lost 3 bases, and 9 bases lay between the germline ends. Germline V gene data show CDR1 as MDHEN and CDR2 as SYDVKM. This CDR3 region has 12 residues. The CDR3, as DNA: TGTGCCAGCAGGGACAGAAACTACGAGCAGTACTTC. It encodes CASRDRNYEQYF. Together with reference TRBV28 and TRBJ2-7, the CDR3 gives the full variable domain: DVKVTQSSRYLVKRTGEKVFLECVQDMDHENMFWYRQDPGLGLRLIYFSYDVKMKEKGDIPEGYSVSREKKERFSLILESASTNQTSMYLCASRDRNYEQYFGPGTRLTVT.

Remarks on this clonotype: Its ends do not fully match the called genes, so a read error is possible. This sequence joins TRBV7-7 and TRBJ2-7; 8 nucleotides agree with TRBD1. This CDR3 comprises 13 residues. The germline V gene encodes CDR1 SSHAT and CDR2 FNYEAQ (reference sequence). This CDR3 is CASSPATGGEQYF. The DNA of the CDR3 is TGTGCTAGCAGCCCCGCAACAGGGGGCGAGCAGTACTTC.

The chain combines TRBV15 with TRBJ2-3, with 9 bases aligning to TRBD2. The CDR3 covers 17 residues. Germline V gene lookup returns CDR1 LNHNV and CDR2 YYDKDF (reference sequence). The trim removed 5 bases at V and 6 bases at J, leaving 15 bases unmatched. CDR3 nucleotide sequence: TGTGCCACCAGCTCCAGAAGGGGCGGGAGGGCCGCCGATACGCAGTATTTT. This encodes CATSSRRGGRAADTQYF. Variable domain in full (rest from reference TRBV15 and TRBJ2-3): DAMVIQNPRYQVTQFGKPVTLSCSQTLNHNVMYWYQQKSSQAPKLLFHYYDKDFNNEADTPDNFQSRRPNTSFCFLDIRSPGLGDTAMYLCATSSRRGGRAADTQYFGPGTRLTVL.

The table lists this clonotype with many counts. The chain links TRBV28 to TRBJ2-3; TRBD2 might be the D (5 bases). The germline V gene has CDR1 MDHEN and CDR2 SYDVKM. V was trimmed by 6 bases and J by 4 bases, leaving 17 bases between them. The CDR3 spans 15 residues. The CDR3 nucleotides are TGTGCCAGCAGCAATCGCGAGCGGATCGCAGATACGCAGTATTTT. Protein: CASSNRERIADTQYF.

This clonotype was counted only a few times. This chain links TRBV20-1 with TRBJ2-1, with no clear D. V was shortened by 1 base and J by 0 bases, with 7 bases between the two germline ends. The CDR3 has 14 residues. Germline V gene sequence: CDR1 DFQATT, CDR2 SNEGSKA (reference sequence). As DNA, the CDR3 is TGCAGTGCTAGAGTTGCAGACTCCTACAATGAGCAGTTCTTC. Amino acid sequence: CSARVADSYNEQFF.

This sequence joins TRBV28 and TRBJ2-7; a possible D gene is TRBD2 (7 bases). The J call is in doubt because the DNA end fits TRBJ2-5 better. Germline V lookup: CDR1 MDHEN, CDR2 SYDVKM. This CDR3 spans 14 amino acids. CDR3: CASSLPGDYETQYF. DNA for the CDR3: TGTGCCAGCAGTTTGCCAGGGGACTACGAGACCCAGTACTTC.

The chain employs TRBV6-6 and TRBJ2-7; 11 bases line up with TRBD2. Trimming removed 5 bases from V and 3 bases from J; junction bases left unmatched: 6. CDR3 length: 15 residues. Germline loops: CDR1 MNHNY, CDR2 SVGAGI (reference sequence). CDR3 protein: CASSDPGLADYEQYF. The CDR3 nucleotides read TGTGCCAGCAGTGATCCGGGACTAGCGGACTACGAGCAGTACTTC.

This clonotype occurred a few times. The chain joins TRBV7-6 to TRBJ2-5, with TRBD2 matching 16 bases. The J call may be wrong; the DNA end is better matched by TRBJ2-7. This CDR3 is built from 16 residues. Germline V gives CDR1 SGHVS, CDR2 FNYEAQ. The CDR3 nucleotides read TGTGCCAGCAGCTCGGGACTAGCGGGAGGGGCCTACGAGCAGTACTTC. Its translation: CASSSGLAGGAYEQYF.

The chain combines TRBV4-1 with TRBJ1-2, with 7 positions matching TRBD1. V lost 0 bases and J lost 4; bases outside the gene matches: 8. The CDR3 totals 16 residues. The germline V gene encodes CDR1 MGHRA and CDR2 YSYEKL. The DNA of the CDR3 is TGCGCCAGCAGCCAAGATTTGGCCAGGGGGGCCTATGGCTACACCTTC. Its translation: CASSQDLARGAYGYTF.

This clonotype was seen more than once but under ten times. The CDR3 DNA reads TGTGCCAGCAGCAAGACAGGTCCGGAGACCCAGTACTTC. Its protein is CASSKTGPETQYF. The V and J genes are TRBV7-2 and TRBJ2-5, with a possible D match to TRBD1 (6 bases). The CDR3 runs 13 residues. CDR1 SGHTA and CDR2 FQGNSA come from the germline V gene. Trimming pared 5 bases from V and 5 bases from J, leaving 12 bases between.

Comment on this clonotype: Germline is not matched at one junction end, which may reflect a read error. The chain employs TRBV4-1 and TRBJ2-1; 7 nucleotides match TRBD1. Germline V CDR1 and CDR2: MGHRA, YSYEKL. CDR3 length: 15 residues. The CDR3 loop is CASSQGQRFSNERFF. Here the CDR3 DNA reads TGCGCCAGCAGCCAGGGACAGCGGTTTAGCAATGAGCGGTTCTTC.

The chain joins TRBV27 to TRBJ2-6, with D hard to call. V shed 8 bases and J shed 3 bases, with 5 bases lying between them. This CDR3 is 12 amino acids long. Germline V gives CDR1 MNHEY, CDR2 SMNVEV (reference sequence). CDR3 loop: CASFGGANVLTF. CDR3 nucleotide sequence: TGTGCCAGCTTCGGTGGGGCCAACGTCCTGACTTTC.

The chain recombines TRBV7-2 with TRBJ2-1; TRBD2 is a possible D gene (6 bases). CDR3 length: 13 residues. V was clipped by 8 bases and J by 5 bases, with 13 bases between them. In germline, CDR1 is SGHTA, CDR2 FQGNSA. The CDR3 here is CASGRDADNEQFF. CDR3 DNA: TGTGCCAGCGGGCGGGACGCAGACAATGAGCAGTTCTTC.

A single count supports this clonotype. V gene TRBV12-3 or TRBV12-4 combines with J gene TRBJ1-4; D uncertain. CDR3 length equals 14 residues. The V end lost 7 bases, the J end lost 4 bases, and 13 bases lay between the germline ends. The DNA of the CDR3 is TGTGCCAGCACCGATGTCCCGCGTAATGAAAAACTGTTTTTT. Amino acid sequence: CASTDVPRNEKLFF.

The chain carries TRBV18 and TRBJ2-1, with D possibly matching TRBD2 (6 bases). Germline V gives CDR1 KGHSH, CDR2 LQKENI. The CDR3 totals 16 residues. Trimming pared 0 bases from V and 7 bases from J, leaving 16 bases between. DNA of the CDR3: TGTGCCAGCTCACCACCTGAGGATCCCGCGGGGAATGAGCAGTTCTTC. It translates to CASSPPEDPAGNEQFF.

The gene calls are TRBV10-2 and TRBJ2-7; TRBD1 aligns across 7 bases. In germline, CDR1 is WSHSY, CDR2 SAAADI. The CDR3 covers 14 residues. V shed 6 bases and J 2 bases; nucleotides not matched to a gene: 7. The CDR3 loop is CASRGTANAYEQYF. DNA of the CDR3: TGCGCCAGCAGAGGGACAGCCAATGCCTACGAGCAGTACTTC.

With regard to this clonotype: The germline gene is not matched at one end of the junction; a read error may be the cause. The rearrangement links TRBV4-1 to TRBJ2-3, with a possible D match to TRBD2 (6 bases). Germline V gene data show CDR1 as MGHRA and CDR2 as YSYEKL. This CDR3 contains 17 residues. The CDR3 DNA follows: TGCGCCAGCAACCAAGTTCTGACTAGTTTAGTGGCAGATACGCAGTATTTT. This gives the protein CASNQVLTSLVADTQYF.

The V call is TRBV7-9, the J call TRBJ2-7, with a possible D match to TRBD2 (5 bases). Germline CDR1 reads SEHNR; CDR2 reads FQNEAQ (reference sequence). V was shortened by 5 bases and J by 0 bases, with 20 bases between the two germline ends. This CDR3 is 17 amino acids long. The CDR3 here is CASSPRGGLRDSYEQYF. CDR3 nucleotides: TGTGCCAGCAGCCCTAGAGGAGGCCTCCGAGACTCCTACGAGCAGTACTTC.

The chain joins TRBV28 to TRBJ2-1, with D maybe TRBD2 (6 bases). CDR1 is MDHEN and CDR2 is SYDVKM in the germline V gene. Trimming left V 6 bases short and J 7 bases short, with 19 bases between. CDR3 length equals 15 residues. The CDR3 coding sequence is TGTGCCAGCAGATTCGGACTAAGGTTATCGAATGAGCAGTTCTTC. Translation gives CASRFGLRLSNEQFF.